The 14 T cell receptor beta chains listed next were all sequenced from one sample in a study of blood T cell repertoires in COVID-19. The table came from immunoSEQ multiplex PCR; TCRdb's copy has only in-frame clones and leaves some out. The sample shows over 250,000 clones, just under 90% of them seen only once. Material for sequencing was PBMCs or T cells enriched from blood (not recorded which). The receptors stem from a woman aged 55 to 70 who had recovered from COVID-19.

CDR3 sequence reads: CASSTTPPQGNRGYTF. DNA of the CDR3: TGTGCCAGCAGCACTACCCCACCACAGGGAAATCGTGGCTACACCTTC. The chain combines TRBV28 with TRBJ1-2, with D perhaps matching TRBD1 (6 bases). This CDR3 region has 16 residues. From germline, CDR1 is MDHEN and CDR2 SYDVKM. The germline V and J ends were trimmed by 6 bases and 7 bases, with 24 bases remaining between them.

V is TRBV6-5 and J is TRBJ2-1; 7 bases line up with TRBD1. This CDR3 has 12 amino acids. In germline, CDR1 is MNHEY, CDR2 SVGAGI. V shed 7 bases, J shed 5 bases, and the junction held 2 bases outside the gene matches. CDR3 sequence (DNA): TGTGCCAGCATGGGACAGAACAATGAGCAGTTCTTC. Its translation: CASMGQNNEQFF.

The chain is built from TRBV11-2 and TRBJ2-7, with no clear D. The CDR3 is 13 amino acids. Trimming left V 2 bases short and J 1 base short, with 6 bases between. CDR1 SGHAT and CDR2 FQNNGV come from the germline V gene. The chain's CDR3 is CASSLLQSYEQYF. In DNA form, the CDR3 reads TGTGCCAGCAGCTTACTCCAGTCCTACGAGCAGTACTTC.

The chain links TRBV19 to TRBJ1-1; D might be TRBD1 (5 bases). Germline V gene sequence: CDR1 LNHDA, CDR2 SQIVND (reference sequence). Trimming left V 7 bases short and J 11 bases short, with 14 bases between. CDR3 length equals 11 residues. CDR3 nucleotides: TGTGCCAGTAACAAGGGGCCGGGTGCTTTCTTT. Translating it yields CASNKGPGAFF.

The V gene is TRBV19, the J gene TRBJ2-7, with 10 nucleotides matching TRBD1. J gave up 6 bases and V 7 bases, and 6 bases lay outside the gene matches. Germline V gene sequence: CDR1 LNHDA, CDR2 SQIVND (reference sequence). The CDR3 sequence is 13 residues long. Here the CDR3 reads CASTGTGVGEQYF. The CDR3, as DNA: TGTGCCAGTACCGGGACAGGGGTGGGCGAGCAGTACTTC.

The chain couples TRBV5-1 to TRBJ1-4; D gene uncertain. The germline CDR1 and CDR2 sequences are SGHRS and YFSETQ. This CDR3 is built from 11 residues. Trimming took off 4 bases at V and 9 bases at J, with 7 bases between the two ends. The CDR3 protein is CASSPVKKLFF. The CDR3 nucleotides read TGCGCCAGCAGCCCGGTTAAAAAACTGTTTTTT.

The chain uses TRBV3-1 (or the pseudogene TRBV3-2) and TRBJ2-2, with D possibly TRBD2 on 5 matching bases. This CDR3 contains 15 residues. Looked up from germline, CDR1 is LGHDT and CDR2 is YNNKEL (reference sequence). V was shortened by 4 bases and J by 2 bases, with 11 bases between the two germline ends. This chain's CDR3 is CASSLPSHNTGELFF. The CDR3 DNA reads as TGTGCCAGCAGCCTCCCTAGCCATAACACCGGGGAGCTGTTTTTT.

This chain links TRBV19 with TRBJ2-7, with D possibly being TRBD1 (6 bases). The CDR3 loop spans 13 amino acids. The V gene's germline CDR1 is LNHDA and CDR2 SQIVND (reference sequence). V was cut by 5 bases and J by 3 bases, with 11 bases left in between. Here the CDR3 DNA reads TGTGCCAGTAGTTCGGGACACTACTACGAGCAGTACTTC. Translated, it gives CASSSGHYYEQYF.

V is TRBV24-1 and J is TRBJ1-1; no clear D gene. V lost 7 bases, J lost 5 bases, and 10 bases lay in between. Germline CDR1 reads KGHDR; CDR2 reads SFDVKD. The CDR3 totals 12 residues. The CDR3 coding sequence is TGTGCCACCAGCGCCGGAGGGACTGAAGCTTTCTTT. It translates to CATSAGGTEAFF.

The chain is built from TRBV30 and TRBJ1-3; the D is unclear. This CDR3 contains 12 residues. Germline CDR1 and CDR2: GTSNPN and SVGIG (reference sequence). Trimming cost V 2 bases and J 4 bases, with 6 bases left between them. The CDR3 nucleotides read TGTGCCTGGAGTCCCGAGGGAAACACCATATATTTT. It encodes CAWSPEGNTIYF. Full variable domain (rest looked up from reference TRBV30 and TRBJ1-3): SQTIHQWPATLVQPVGSPLSLECTVEGTSNPNLYWYRQAAGRGLQLLFYSVGIGQISSEVPQNLSASRPQDRQFILSSKKLLLSDSGFYLCAWSPEGNTIYFGEGSWLTVV.

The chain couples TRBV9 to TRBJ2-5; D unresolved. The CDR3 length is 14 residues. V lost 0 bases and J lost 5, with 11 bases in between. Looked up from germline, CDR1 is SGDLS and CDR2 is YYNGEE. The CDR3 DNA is TGTGCCAGCAGCGTAGGCCCCTTTGCGGAGACCCAGTACTTC. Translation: CASSVGPFAETQYF.

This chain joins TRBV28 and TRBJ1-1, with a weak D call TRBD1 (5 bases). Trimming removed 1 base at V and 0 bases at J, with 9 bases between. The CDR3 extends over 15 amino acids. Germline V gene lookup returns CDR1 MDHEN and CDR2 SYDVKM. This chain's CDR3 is CASSLSRALNTEAFF. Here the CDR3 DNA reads TGTGCCAGCAGTTTATCCAGGGCCCTGAACACTGAAGCTTTCTTT.

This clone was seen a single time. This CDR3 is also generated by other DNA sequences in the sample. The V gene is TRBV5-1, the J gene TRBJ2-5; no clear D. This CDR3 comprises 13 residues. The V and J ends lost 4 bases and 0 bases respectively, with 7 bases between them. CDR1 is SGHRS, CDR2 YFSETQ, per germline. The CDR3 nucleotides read TGCGCCAGCAGCCCAGGCAACCAAGAGACCCAGTACTTC. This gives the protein CASSPGNQETQYF.

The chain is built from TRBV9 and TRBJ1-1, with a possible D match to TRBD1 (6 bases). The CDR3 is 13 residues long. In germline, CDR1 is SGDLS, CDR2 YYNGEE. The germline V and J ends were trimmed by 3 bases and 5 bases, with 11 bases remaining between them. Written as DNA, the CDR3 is TGTGCCAGCAGCGCGAAGGGGGGGACTGAAGCTTTCTTT. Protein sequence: CASSAKGGTEAFF.